This TCR beta chain was obtained from a study of CD8 T cells in Susac syndrome. Study in general: Among the sequenced Susac syndrome patients, six had active disease while about eight were in remission. Overall study results and limits: The authors found sixteen Susac-specific public clones in total CD8+ repertoires and four to six in CD8+ TEMRA repertoires.

With 1 base removed from V and 0 bases from J, the gap between germline ends came to 10 bases. CDR3 size: 15 residues. Per germline, CDR1 SGHRS and CDR2 YFSETQ. cDNA came from roughly 0.47 to 1 ug RNA primed by random hexamers. Amplification of TCR beta CDR3 across 54 Vbeta and 13 Jbeta was performed with immunoSEQ multiplex PCR. From the immunoSEQ multiplex PCR reads, TCRdb called clonotypes with MiXCR, one entry per CDR3 protein. The top ten clones hold 0.2% to 0.25% of a sample with about 130,000 distinct CDR3 sequences, about 95% of them seen once. TEMRA cells were FACS-enriched, unlike CD8+ and CD4+ T cells, which were negatively isolated. Worth noting for this clonotype: Its antigen is unknown.

The rearrangement uses TRBV5-1 and TRBJ1-2; D not certain. The receptor was isolated from a human donor with Susac syndrome. Sequenced input: CD8+ T cells from PBMCs. CDR3 nucleotides: TGCGCCAGCAGCTTGTACGGGAGTTCTAACTATGGCTACACCTTC. As protein: CASSLYGSSNYGYTF. The full variable domain, rest sourced from reference TRBV5-1 and TRBJ1-2, is KAGVTQTPRYLIKTRGQQVTLSCSPISGHRSVSWYQQTPGQGLQFLFEYFSETQRNKGNFPGRFSGRQFSNSRSEMNVSTLELGDSALYLCASSLYGSSNYGYTFGSGTRLTVV.